Below are 8 T cell receptor beta chains sequenced from a single sample in a study of blood T cell repertoires in COVID-19. Data came from immunoSEQ multiplex PCR; TCRdb stores just in-frame clones and leaves some out. The profile shows under 300,000 clones, approximately 80% of them singletons. Source material: peripheral blood. The receptors come from a woman in her sixties with active or convalescent COVID-19.

The chain links TRBV14 to TRBJ1-1; D is unresolved. Trimming left V 7 bases short and J 5 bases short, with 14 bases between. CDR1 is SGHDN, CDR2 FVKESK, per germline. The CDR3 spans 13 residues. The CDR3 DNA reads TGTGCCAGCACCTTATCCTGGAGGACTGAAGCTTTCTTT. Its translation: CASTLSWRTEAFF.

The chain links TRBV4-1 to TRBJ2-5; a weak D match, TRBD1 (6 bases). The CDR3 runs to 15 residues. Germline-derived CDR1 and CDR2 are MGHRA and YSYEKL. Trimming left V 1 base short and J 5 bases short, with 14 bases between. This CDR3 is CASSQVHRGGETQYF. DNA of the CDR3: TGCGCCAGCAGCCAAGTTCATCGAGGGGGTGAGACCCAGTACTTC.

The CDR3 sequence: CASSLGQVGGYTF. DNA for the CDR3: TGTGCCAGCAGCTTGGGACAGGTGGGAGGCTACACCTTC. The chain couples TRBV5-6 to TRBJ1-2; possible D gene TRBD1, 6 bases. CDR3 length equals 13 residues. Trimming left V 0 bases short and J 8 bases short, with 11 bases between. The germline gives CDR1 SGHDT, CDR2 YYEEEE.

J is TRBJ2-2 and V is TRBV4-1; D uncertain. Trimming pared 0 bases from V and 7 bases from J, leaving 6 bases between. CDR1 and CDR2 from the germline V gene are MGHRA and YSYEKL. The CDR3 covers 13 residues. The CDR3 region is CASSQEARGELFF. DNA of the CDR3: TGCGCCAGCAGCCAAGAGGCCCGCGGGGAGCTGTTTTTT.

This clone occurred a few times. This chain connects TRBV5-1 to TRBJ1-5; the match to TRBD1 covers 10 bases. V lost 5 bases to trimming and J lost 3 bases; unmatched junction nucleotides: 5. Germline values: CDR1 SGHRS, CDR2 YFSETQ. The CDR3 totals 15 residues. CDR3 DNA sequence: TGCGCCAGCAGTCTCGGACAGGGGGACAATCAGCCCCAGCATTTT. This codes for CASSLGQGDNQPQHF.

The rearrangement links TRBV11-2 to TRBJ1-1; D call uncertain. With 3 bases removed from V and 0 bases from J, the gap between germline ends came to 11 bases. Germline CDR1 SGHAT, CDR2 FQNNGV. The CDR3 runs to 15 residues. The CDR3 here is CASSLGAGLNTEAFF. CDR3 bases: TGTGCCAGCAGCTTGGGCGCGGGTCTGAACACTGAAGCTTTCTTT.

The chain recombines TRBV6-2 or TRBV6-3 with TRBJ2-1; TRBD2 matches 8 bases. Germline V gene lookup returns CDR1 MNHEY and CDR2 SVGEGT. V lost 5 bases, J lost 2 bases, and 5 bases stayed unmatched. The CDR3 consists of 15 residues. The DNA of the CDR3 is TGTGCCAGCAGTAGCTTAGCGGGGACCTACAATGAGCAGTTCTTC. Amino acid sequence: CASSSLAGTYNEQFF.

V and J are TRBV13 and TRBJ1-6; tentative D call: TRBD1 (5 bases). CDR1 and CDR2 from the germline V gene are PRHDT and FYEKMQ (reference sequence). The CDR3 extends over 14 amino acids. Deletions cut 4 bases from V and 4 bases from J, with 8 bases between. This chain's CDR3 is CASSYDRYNSPLHF. CDR3 coding DNA: TGTGCCAGCAGCTACGACAGATATAATTCACCCCTCCACTTT. Supplemented by reference TRBV13 and TRBJ1-6, the full variable domain reads AAGVIQSPRHLIKEKRETATLKCYPIPRHDTVYWYQQGPGQDPQFLISFYEKMQSDKGSIPDRFSAQQFSDYHSELNMSSLELGDSALYFCASSYDRYNSPLHFGNGTRLTVT.